This T cell receptor beta chain was sequenced in a study of cytomegalovirus exposure and HLA in healthy donors. The CDR3 runs 14 residues. The germline CDR1 and CDR2 sequences are SGHVS and FNYEAQ. Trimming removed 3 bases at V and 4 bases at J, with 12 bases between. PCR involved 60 Vbeta and 13 Jbeta primers. The assay was immunoSEQ multiplex PCR, and TCRdb's table has in-frame clones only and misses some. The table lists 150,000 or so clones, roughly three quarters of them singletons. The receptor was isolated from a woman between 35 and 50 years old in good health and CMV-seronegative. The specimen sequenced was PBMCs. The chain is built from TRBV7-6 and TRBJ1-1; D call uncertain. CDR3 in DNA: TGTGCCAGCAGCTTGAGGGAAACGAGCACTGAAGCTTTCTTT. This translates into CASSLRETSTEAFF.